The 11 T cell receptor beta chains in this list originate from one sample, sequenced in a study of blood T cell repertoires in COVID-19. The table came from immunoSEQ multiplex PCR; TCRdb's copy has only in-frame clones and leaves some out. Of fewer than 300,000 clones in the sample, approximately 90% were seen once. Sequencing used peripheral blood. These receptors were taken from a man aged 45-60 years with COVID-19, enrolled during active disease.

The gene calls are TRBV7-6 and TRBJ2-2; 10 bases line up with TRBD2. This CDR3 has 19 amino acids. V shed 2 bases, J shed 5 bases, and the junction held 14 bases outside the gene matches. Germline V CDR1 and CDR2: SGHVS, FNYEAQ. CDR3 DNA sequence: TGTGCCAGCAGCTTAACCCAGAGTCTAGCGGGGGAGAGAACCGGGGAGCTGTTTTTT. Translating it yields CASSLTQSLAGERTGELFF.

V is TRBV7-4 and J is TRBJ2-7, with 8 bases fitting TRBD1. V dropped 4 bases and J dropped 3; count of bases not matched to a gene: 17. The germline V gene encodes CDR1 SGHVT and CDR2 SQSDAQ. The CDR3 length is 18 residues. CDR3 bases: TGTGCCAGCAGCTCGGGACAGGTGACTCATTTATCAAACTACGAGCAGTACTTC. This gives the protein CASSSGQVTHLSNYEQYF.

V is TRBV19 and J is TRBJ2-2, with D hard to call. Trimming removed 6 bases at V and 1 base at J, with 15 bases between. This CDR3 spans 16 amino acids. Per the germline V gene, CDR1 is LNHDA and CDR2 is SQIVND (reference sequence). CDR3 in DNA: TGTGCCAGTAGATCTGACATTTGGCGGAACACCGGGGAGCTGTTTTTT. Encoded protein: CASRSDIWRNTGELFF.

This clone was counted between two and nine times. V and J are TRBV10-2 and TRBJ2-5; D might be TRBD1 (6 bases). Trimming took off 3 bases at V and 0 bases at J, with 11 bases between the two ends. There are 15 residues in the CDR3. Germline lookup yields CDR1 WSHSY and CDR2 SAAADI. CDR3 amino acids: CASSDGQSYQETQYF. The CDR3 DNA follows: TGCGCCAGCAGTGATGGACAGTCCTACCAAGAGACCCAGTACTTC.

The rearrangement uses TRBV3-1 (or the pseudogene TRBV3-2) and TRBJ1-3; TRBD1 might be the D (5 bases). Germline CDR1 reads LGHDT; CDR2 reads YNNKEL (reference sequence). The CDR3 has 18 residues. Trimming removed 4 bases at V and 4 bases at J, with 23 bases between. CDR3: CASSPPLNRLSTGNTIYF. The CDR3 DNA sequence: TGTGCCAGCAGCCCACCCCTTAACAGGCTCAGCACCGGAAACACCATATATTTT.

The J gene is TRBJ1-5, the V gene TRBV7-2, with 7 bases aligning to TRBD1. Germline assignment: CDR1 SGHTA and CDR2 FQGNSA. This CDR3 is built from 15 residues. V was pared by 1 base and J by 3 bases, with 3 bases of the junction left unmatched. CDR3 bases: TGTGCCAGCAGCTTAGAAGGGGGCCCCAATCAGCCCCAGCATTTT. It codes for CASSLEGGPNQPQHF. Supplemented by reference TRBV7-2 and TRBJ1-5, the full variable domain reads GAGVSQSPSNKVTEKGKDVELRCDPISGHTALYWYRQSLGQGLEFLIYFQGNSAPDKSGLPSDRFSAERTGGSVSTLTIQRTQQEDSAVYLCASSLEGGPNQPQHFGDGTRLSIL.

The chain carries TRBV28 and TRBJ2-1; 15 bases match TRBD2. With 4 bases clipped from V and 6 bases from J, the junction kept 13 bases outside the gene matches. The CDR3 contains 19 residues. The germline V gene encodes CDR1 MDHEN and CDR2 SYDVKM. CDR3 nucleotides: TGTGCCAGCAGTTCACCAATGGGACTAGCGGGGGGCAAGGGCAATGAGCAGTTCTTC. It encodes CASSSPMGLAGGKGNEQFF. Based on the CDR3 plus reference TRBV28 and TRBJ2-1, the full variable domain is DVKVTQSSRYLVKRTGEKVFLECVQDMDHENMFWYRQDPGLGLRLIYFSYDVKMKEKGDIPEGYSVSREKKERFSLILESASTNQTSMYLCASSSPMGLAGGKGNEQFFGPGTRLTVL.

CDR3 sequence reads: CASSSGTELSEQYF. As DNA, the CDR3 is TGTGCCAGCAGTTCCGGGACAGAGTTGAGCGAGCAGTACTTC. The chain employs TRBV28 and TRBJ2-7; the match to TRBD1 covers 7 bases. CDR3 length: 14 residues. Germline V gene lookup returns CDR1 MDHEN and CDR2 SYDVKM. After removal of 4 bases from V and 6 bases from J, the junction contained 9 bases not matched to a gene. The entire variable domain, with the rest obtained from reference TRBV28 and TRBJ2-7, is as follows: DVKVTQSSRYLVKRTGEKVFLECVQDMDHENMFWYRQDPGLGLRLIYFSYDVKMKEKGDIPEGYSVSREKKERFSLILESASTNQTSMYLCASSSGTELSEQYFGPGTRLTVT.

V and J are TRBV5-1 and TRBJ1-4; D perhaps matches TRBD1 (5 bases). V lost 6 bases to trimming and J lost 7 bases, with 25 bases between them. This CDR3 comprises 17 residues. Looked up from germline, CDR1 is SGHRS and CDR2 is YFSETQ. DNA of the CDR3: TGCGCCAGCACCCTCCTGGGACTACGTACTCCTAGTGAAAAACTGTTTTTT. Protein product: CASTLLGLRTPSEKLFF.

The CDR3 sequence: CATSDSGGQPQHF. In DNA form, the CDR3 reads TGTGCCACCAGTGATTCAGGGGGGCAGCCCCAGCATTTT. The genes are TRBV24-1 and TRBJ1-5; 7 nucleotides agree with TRBD1. Per germline, CDR1 KGHDR and CDR2 SFDVKD. The V gene end was trimmed by 2 bases and the J gene end by 7 bases; junction bases not matched to a gene: 1. CDR3 length: 13 amino acids.

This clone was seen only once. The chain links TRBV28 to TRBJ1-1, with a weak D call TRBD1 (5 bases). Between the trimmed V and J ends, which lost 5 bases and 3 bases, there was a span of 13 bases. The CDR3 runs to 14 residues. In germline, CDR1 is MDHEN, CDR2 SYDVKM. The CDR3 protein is CASSPLRQYTEAFF. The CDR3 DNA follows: TGTGCCAGCAGTCCCCTCCGACAGTACACTGAAGCTTTCTTT.